This T cell receptor beta chain derives from a study of cytomegalovirus exposure and HLA in healthy donors. Study details: There were about 85 million unique TCRs (from HLA-typed donors) in an early data release. The study, taken as a whole, reports: The likely explanation for a cluster of highly shared sequence variants was sequencing artifact. According to a later analysis, most TCR beta chains associated with CMV appeared HLA-restricted.

Primers included in the PCR were 60 Vbeta and 13 Jbeta primers. Profiling relied on immunoSEQ multiplex PCR, and the TCRdb table lists in-frame clones only, not all of them. The sample lists some 150,000 clones, 60% to 80% seen once, with roughly 3.5% in the top ten. The V end was cut by 1 base, the J end by 5 bases, with 8 bases between. This CDR3 spans 14 amino acids. Germline V gene lookup returns CDR1 MNHEY and CDR2 SMNVEV (reference sequence). On this clone: Its target is unknown.

Sequenced material: PBMCs. The chain is built from TRBV27 and TRBJ1-4; D is uncertain. This clonotype was sampled from a man between 25 and 39 years old in good health and CMV-seropositive. The CDR3 nucleotides are TGTGCCAGCAGTTTATTGGGCAAAAATGAAAAACTGTTTTTT. Its translation is CASSLLGKNEKLFF.